This TCR beta chain was obtained from a study of blood T cell repertoires in COVID-19. From germline, CDR1 is LNHNV and CDR2 YYDKDF (reference sequence). The V and J ends lost 1 base and 3 bases respectively, with 7 bases between them. This CDR3 has 14 residues. Sequenced by immunoSEQ multiplex PCR; TCRdb stores in-frame clones only, minus some. The repertoire includes some 80,000 clones, approximately 86% of them detected once, and roughly 18% sits in the top ten. The clonotype comes from an elderly man with active or convalescent COVID-19. The gene calls are TRBV15 and TRBJ1-5; D remains ambiguous. The material sequenced was peripheral blood. The CDR3 region has the DNA TGTGCCACCAGCAGAGTCGGAGTCAATCAGCCCCAGCATTTT. This gives the protein CATSRVGVNQPQHF. The full variable domain, in which reference TRBV15 and TRBJ1-5 provide the parts outside the CDR3, is DAMVIQNPRYQVTQFGKPVTLSCSQTLNHNVMYWYQQKSSQAPKLLFHYYDKDFNNEADTPDNFQSRRPNTSFCFLDIRSPGLGDTAMYLCATSRVGVNQPQHFGDGTRLSIL.